These 9 T cell receptor beta chains were all obtained from the same sample, sequenced in a study of blood T cell repertoires in COVID-19 (TCRdb year 2020). Library prep was done by the immunoSEQ multiplex PCR assay. This immuneACCESS table, as held by TCRdb, lists in-frame sequences with V and J called but not all clones. Of the missing ones, under half trace to an unresolved V gene in checked studies; the others have no known cause. The sample yields around 190,000 clones; around 84% were counted once. Jointly, the top ten make up under 15% of the sample. The sample consisted of peripheral blood. These receptors were taken from a human donor in a cohort sampled during active COVID-19.

This clone was seen a few times. This chain links TRBV24-1 with TRBJ2-1, with TRBD2 matching 8 bases. The CDR3 contains 16 residues. The ends lost 3 bases at V and 12 bases at J; junction bases unmatched: 15. Germline CDR1 is KGHDR and CDR2 is SFDVKD. The CDR3 spells CATSDNLAGRMSVQFF. CDR3 bases: TGTGCCACCAGTGATAACCTAGCGGGCAGGATGTCGGTGCAGTTCTTC.

The rearrangement uses TRBV5-1 and TRBJ2-3, with 9 nucleotides matching TRBD1. CDR1 and CDR2 (germline): SGHRS, YFSETQ. Losses at the gene ends were 4 bases for V and 4 bases for J; bases not matched to a gene: 7. The CDR3 length is 15 residues. In DNA, the CDR3 is TGCGCCAGCAGCCTATGGACAGGGGAAGCAGATACGCAGTATTTT. It translates to CASSLWTGEADTQYF.

The rearrangement links TRBV7-2 to TRBJ1-6; a possible D gene is TRBD1 (5 bases). There are 15 residues in the CDR3. Trimming took off 1 base at V and 10 bases at J, with 14 bases between the two ends. Per the germline V gene, CDR1 is SGHTA and CDR2 is FQGNSA. The DNA for the CDR3 is TGTGCCAGCAGCTTAGGGTCGGGGGGTAGGTCACCCCTCCACTTT. The encoded protein is CASSLGSGGRSPLHF.

This sequence joins TRBV11-2 and TRBJ2-7; 7 bases match TRBD1. V was clipped by 5 bases and J by 4 bases; unmatched bases: 2. The CDR3 covers 12 residues. The germline V gene has CDR1 SGHAT and CDR2 FQNNGV. The CDR3 coding sequence is TGTGCCAGCAGCCGGGACAGATACGAGCAGTACTTC. Amino acids: CASSRDRYEQYF.

The chain joins TRBV4-1 to TRBJ1-1; 7 bases fit TRBD1. CDR3 length: 14 amino acids. Trimming removed 5 bases from V and 7 bases from J; junction bases left unmatched: 10. From germline, CDR1 is MGHRA and CDR2 YSYEKL. This CDR3 is CASSNPTGVGEAFF. In DNA form, the CDR3 reads TGCGCCAGCAGCAACCCAACAGGGGTGGGTGAAGCTTTCTTT.

J is TRBJ1-4 and V is TRBV7-9, with D unresolved. The CDR3 length is 14 residues. V was trimmed by 7 bases and J by 0 bases, leaving 9 bases between them. The germline V gene has CDR1 SEHNR and CDR2 FQNEAQ (reference sequence). CDR3 bases: TGTGCCAGCATTAGCGGGGCAACTAATGAAAAACTGTTTTTT. It translates to CASISGATNEKLFF.

The chain uses TRBV27 and TRBJ2-1; 8 bases align to TRBD2. Per germline, CDR1 MNHEY and CDR2 SMNVEV (reference sequence). CDR3 length: 18 amino acids. The J segment lost 0 bases and the V segment lost 0 bases, leaving 7 bases of the junction unmatched. The CDR3 is CASSLSASGLASYNEQFF. In DNA, the CDR3 is TGTGCCAGCAGTTTATCGGCTAGCGGGCTTGCCTCCTACAATGAGCAGTTCTTC.

This clone was found a few times. The CDR3: CASSWGVSGANVLTF. CDR3 sequence (DNA): TGTGCCAGCAGTTGGGGGGTCTCTGGGGCCAACGTCCTGACTTTC. The chain combines TRBV6-5 with TRBJ2-6; D might be TRBD2 (6 bases). V lost 4 bases and J 0 bases, leaving 7 bases between the germline ends. This CDR3 has 15 amino acids. In germline, CDR1 is MNHEY, CDR2 SVGAGI.

The chain carries TRBV6-4 and TRBJ1-6; a weak D match, TRBD1 (6 bases). Germline CDR1 and CDR2: MRHNA and SNTAGT. This CDR3 comprises 15 residues. V was cut by 7 bases and J by 7 bases, with 17 bases left in between. The DNA of the CDR3 is TGTGCCAGCAACATACAAGCAGGGGTAAATTCACCCCTCCACTTT. Encoded protein: CASNIQAGVNSPLHF.